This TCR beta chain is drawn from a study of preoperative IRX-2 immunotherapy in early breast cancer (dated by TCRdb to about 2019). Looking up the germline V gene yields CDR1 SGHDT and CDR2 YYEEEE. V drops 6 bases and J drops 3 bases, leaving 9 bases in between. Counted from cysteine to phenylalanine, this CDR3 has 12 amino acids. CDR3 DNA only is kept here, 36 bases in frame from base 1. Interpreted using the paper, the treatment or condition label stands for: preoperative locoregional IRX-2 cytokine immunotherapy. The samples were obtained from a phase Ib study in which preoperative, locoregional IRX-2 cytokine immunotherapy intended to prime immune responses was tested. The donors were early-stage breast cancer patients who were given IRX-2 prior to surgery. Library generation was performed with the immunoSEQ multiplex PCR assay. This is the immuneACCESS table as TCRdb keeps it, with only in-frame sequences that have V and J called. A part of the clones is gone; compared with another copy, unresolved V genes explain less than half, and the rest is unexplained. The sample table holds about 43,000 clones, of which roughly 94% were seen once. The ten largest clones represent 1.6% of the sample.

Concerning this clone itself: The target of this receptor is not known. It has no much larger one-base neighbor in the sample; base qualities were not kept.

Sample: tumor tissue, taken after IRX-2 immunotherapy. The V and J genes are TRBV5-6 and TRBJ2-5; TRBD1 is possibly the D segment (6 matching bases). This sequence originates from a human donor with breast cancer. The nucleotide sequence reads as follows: TGTGCCAGCATAGGGGGAGAAGAGACCCAGTACTTC. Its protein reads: CASIGGEETQYF.